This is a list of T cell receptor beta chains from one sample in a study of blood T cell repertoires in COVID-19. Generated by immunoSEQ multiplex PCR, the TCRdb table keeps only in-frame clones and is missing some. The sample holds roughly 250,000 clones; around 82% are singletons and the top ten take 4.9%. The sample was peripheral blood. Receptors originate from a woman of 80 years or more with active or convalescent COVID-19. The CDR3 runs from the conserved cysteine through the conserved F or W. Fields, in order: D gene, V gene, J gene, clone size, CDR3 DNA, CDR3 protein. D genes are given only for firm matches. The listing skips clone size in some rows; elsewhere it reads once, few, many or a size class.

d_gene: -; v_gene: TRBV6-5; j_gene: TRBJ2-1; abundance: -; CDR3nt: TGTGCCAGCAGAAGGGGCGGTGAGCAGTTCTTC; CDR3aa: CASRRGGEQFF
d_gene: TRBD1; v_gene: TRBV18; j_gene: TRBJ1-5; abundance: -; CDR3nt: TGTGCCAGCTCACCAGGACAGGGGGCTCGTCAGCCCCAGCATTTT; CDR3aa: CASSPGQGARQPQHF
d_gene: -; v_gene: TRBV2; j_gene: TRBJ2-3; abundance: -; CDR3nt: TGTGCCAGCAGGGACACACTAACGGACCCCACGCAGTATTTT; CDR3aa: CASRDTLTDPTQYF
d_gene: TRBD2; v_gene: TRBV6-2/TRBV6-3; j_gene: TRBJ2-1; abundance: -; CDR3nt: TGTGCCAGCAGTTACTCTCCTAGCGGGAGTTACAATGAGCAGTTCTTC; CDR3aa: CASSYSPSGSYNEQFF
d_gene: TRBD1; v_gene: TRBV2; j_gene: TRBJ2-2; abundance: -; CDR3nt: TGTGCCAGCAGTCCCTGGGGGACAGGACTAACCGGGGAGCTGTTTTTT; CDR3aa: CASSPWGTGLTGELFF
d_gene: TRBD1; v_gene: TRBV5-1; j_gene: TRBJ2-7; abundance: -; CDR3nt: TGCGCCAGCAGCATTAACTCCCTCCCGGACAGGGTGAATGAGCAGTACTTC; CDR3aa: CASSINSLPDRVNEQYF
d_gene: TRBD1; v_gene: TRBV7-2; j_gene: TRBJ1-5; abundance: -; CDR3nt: TGTGCCAGCAGCTTAGTGGGACAGGGGACATCTCAGCCCCAGCATTTT; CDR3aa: CASSLVGQGTSQPQHF
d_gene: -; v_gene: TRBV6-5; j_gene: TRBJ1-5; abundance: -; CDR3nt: TGTGCCAGCAGCCTAGGGCAGGGCTGGCAGCCCCAGCATTTT; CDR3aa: CASSLGQGWQPQHF
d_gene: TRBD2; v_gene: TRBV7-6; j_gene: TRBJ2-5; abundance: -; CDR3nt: TGTGCCAGCAGCTTAGTTGACGGGAGGAAAGAGACCCAGTACTTC; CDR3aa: CASSLVDGRKETQYF
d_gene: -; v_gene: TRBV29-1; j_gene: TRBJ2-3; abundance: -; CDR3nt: TGCAGCGTTGAATTCAAACAACTACGGACAGCAACACTCACAGATACGCAGTATTTT; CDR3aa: CSVEFKQLRTATLTDTQYF
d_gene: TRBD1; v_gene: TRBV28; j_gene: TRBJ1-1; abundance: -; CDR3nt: TGTGCCAGCAAATGGACAGGCCGGAGTGGTACTGAAGCTTTCTTT; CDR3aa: CASKWTGRSGTEAFF
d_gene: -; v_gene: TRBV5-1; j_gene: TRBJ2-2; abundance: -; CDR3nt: TGCGCCAGCAGCTTGGGGACACCCTCGAACACCGGGGAGCTGTTTTTT; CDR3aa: CASSLGTPSNTGELFF
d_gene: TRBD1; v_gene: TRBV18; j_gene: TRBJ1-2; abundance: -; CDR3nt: TGTGCCAGCTCGCCCCAGAGGCAGGGGGACGTTGGCTACACCTTC; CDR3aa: CASSPQRQGDVGYTF
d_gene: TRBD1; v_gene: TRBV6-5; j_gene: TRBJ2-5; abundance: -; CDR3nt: TGTGCCAGCAGGCCCGGGACCCAAGGGGGCCTGACCCAGTACTTC; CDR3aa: CASRPGTQGGLTQYF
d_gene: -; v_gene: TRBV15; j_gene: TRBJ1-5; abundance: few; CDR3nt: TGTGCCACCAGCAGAGGGTTAGACAGTGGCCAGCCCCAGCATTTT; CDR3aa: CATSRGLDSGQPQHF
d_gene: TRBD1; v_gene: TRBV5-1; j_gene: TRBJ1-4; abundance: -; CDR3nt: TGCGCCAGCAGCCAAGGACAGGGAGGGAATGAAAAACTGTTTTTT; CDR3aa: CASSQGQGGNEKLFF
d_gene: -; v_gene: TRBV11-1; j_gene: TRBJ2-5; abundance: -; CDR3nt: TGTGCCAGCAGCTTACAGGGTCGGGAGACCCAGTACTTC; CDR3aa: CASSLQGRETQYF
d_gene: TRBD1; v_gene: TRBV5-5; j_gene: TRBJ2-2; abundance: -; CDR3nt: TGTGCCAGCAGCCCAATCCGACAGGGTTGGACAACGAACACCGGGGAGCTGTTTTTT; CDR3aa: CASSPIRQGWTTNTGELFF
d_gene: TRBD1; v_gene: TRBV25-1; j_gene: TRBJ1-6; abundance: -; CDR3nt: TGTGCCAGCAGTTATCGGACAGGGAATTCACCCCTCCACTTT; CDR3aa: CASSYRTGNSPLHF
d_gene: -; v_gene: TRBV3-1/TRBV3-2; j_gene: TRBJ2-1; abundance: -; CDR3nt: TGTGCCAGCAGCATTCAACACGGACAGGAGCAGTTCTTC; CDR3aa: CASSIQHGQEQFF
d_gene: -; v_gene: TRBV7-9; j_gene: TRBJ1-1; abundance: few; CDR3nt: TGTGCCAGCAGCTTAGAACAGGGGAACACTGAAGCTTTCTTT; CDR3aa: CASSLEQGNTEAFF
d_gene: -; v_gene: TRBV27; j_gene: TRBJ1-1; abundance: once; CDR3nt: TGTGCCAGTAAAGACTGGAACACTGAAGCTTTCTTT; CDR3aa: CASKDWNTEAFF
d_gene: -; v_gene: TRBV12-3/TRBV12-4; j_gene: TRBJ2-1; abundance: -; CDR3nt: TGTGCCAGCAGTACGGGGTACAATGAGCAGTTCTTC; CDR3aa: CASSTGYNEQFF
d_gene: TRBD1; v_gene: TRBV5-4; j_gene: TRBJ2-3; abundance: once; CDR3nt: TGTGCCAGCAGCGTTGATAGGGACAGGTCCCCAGATACGCAGTATTTT; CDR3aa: CASSVDRDRSPDTQYF
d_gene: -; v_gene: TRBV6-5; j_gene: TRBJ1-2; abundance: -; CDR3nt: TGTGCCAGCAGGCGACAGGCTGGGGACTATGGCTACACCTTC; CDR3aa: CASRRQAGDYGYTF
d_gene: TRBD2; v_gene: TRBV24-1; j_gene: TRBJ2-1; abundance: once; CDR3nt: TGTGCCACCAGTGACCCACTAGCGAACGAGCAGTTCTTC; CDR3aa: CATSDPLANEQFF
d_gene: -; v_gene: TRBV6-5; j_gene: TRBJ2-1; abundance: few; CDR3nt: TGTGCCAGCAGGGGATACGGGAGCTCCTACAATGAGCAGTTCTTC; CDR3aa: CASRGYGSSYNEQFF
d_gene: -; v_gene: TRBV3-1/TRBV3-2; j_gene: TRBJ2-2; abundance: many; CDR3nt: TGTGCCAGCAGCCCCCCCTTGGGCCACGACACCGGGGAGCTGTTTTTT; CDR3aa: CASSPPLGHDTGELFF
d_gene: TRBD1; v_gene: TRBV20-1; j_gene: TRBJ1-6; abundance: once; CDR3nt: TGCAGTGCTAGTACGTCCGGACAGGGTAATTCACCCCTCCACTTT; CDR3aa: CSASTSGQGNSPLHF
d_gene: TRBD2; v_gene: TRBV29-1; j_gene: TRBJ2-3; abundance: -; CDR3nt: TGCAGCGTTGAGGGGGCTAGCGGGAGTCCCACAGATACGCAGTATTTT; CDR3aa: CSVEGASGSPTDTQYF
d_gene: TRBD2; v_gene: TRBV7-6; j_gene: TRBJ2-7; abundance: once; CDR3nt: TGTGCCAGCAGCTCCACTAGCGTCTTTGGCCACGAGCAGTACTTC; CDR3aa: CASSSTSVFGHEQYF
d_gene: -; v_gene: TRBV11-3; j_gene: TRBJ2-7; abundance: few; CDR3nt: TGTGCCAGCAGCTTGATGGGGCAGGGTGACGAGCAGTACTTC; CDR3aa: CASSLMGQGDEQYF
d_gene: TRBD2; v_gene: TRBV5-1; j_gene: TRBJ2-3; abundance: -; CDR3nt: TGCGCCAGCAGCCGTTCGGGGGGGAGAGATACGCAGTATTTT; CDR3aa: CASSRSGGRDTQYF
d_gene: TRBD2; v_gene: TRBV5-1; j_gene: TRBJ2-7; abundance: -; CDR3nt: TGCGCCAGCAGCTCCAAACCACGGACTAGCGGGAGGGATCTGAGCTCCTACGAGCAGTACTTC; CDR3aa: CASSSKPRTSGRDLSSYEQYF
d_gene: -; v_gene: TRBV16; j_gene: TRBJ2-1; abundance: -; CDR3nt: TGTGCCAGCAGCCAGGCGCGGGAGCAGTTCTTC; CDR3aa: CASSQAREQFF
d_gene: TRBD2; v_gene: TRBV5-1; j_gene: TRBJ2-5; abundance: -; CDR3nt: TGCGCCAGCAGCGAGGGACTAGCGGGGGGAGGAGAGACCCAGTACTTC; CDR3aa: CASSEGLAGGGETQYF
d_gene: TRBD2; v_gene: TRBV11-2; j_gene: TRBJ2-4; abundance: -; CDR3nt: TGTGCCAGCAGCTACCGACTAGCGGGAGAAAACATTCAGTACTTC; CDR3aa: CASSYRLAGENIQYF
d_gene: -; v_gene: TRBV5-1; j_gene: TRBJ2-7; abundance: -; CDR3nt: TGCGCCAGCGGATCCGGGAACAGCAACTCAGGGGACGAGCAGTACTTC; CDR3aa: CASGSGNSNSGDEQYF
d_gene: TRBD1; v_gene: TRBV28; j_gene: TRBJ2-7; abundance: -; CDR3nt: TGTGCCAGCAGGACAGGGCGCTACGAGCAGTACTTC; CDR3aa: CASRTGRYEQYF
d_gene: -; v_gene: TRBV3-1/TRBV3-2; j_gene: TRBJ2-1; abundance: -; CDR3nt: TGTGCCAGCAGCCACACTGGGACTGCCGGGGGTGAGCAGTTCTTC; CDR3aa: CASSHTGTAGGEQFF
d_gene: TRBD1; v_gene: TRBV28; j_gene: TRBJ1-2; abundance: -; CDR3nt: TGTGCCAGCGGCCGGACAGGGGGCGACTATGGCTACACCTTC; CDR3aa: CASGRTGGDYGYTF
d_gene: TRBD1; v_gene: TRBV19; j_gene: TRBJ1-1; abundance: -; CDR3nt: TGTGCCAGTAGTATAGTAGGACAGGGGGCTGAAGCTTTCTTT; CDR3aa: CASSIVGQGAEAFF
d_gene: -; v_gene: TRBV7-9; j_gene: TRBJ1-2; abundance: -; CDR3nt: TGTGCCAGCAGCCCAACCGGGGATCACTATGGCTACACCTTC; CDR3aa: CASSPTGDHYGYTF
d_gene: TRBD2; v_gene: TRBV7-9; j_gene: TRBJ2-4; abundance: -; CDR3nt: TGTGCCAGCAGCTTACAGGGACTAGCGGGGGGAAACTTC; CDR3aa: CASSLQGLAGGNF
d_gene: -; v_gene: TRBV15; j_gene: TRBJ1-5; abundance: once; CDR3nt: TGTGCCACCAGCAGAGGCGGGAGTAGGAGCAATCAGCCCCAGCATTTT; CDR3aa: CATSRGGSRSNQPQHF